The 18 T cell receptor beta chains reported below all come from one sample, sequenced in a study of graft-versus-host responses after intestinal transplantation. Antigen specificity for these receptors is unknown. Repertoires were generated with immunoSEQ multiplex PCR, while TCRdb's copy carries only in-frame clones and drops some. The profile shows 85,000 to 90,000 clones, 85% to 95% of them singletons. The input for sequencing was unstimulated CD4+ T cells sorted from spleen or lymph node cells, taken before transplant. These receptors were obtained from a human donor who was the organ donor for an intestinal transplant.

This chain uses TRBV6-1 with TRBJ2-3; TRBD2 matches at 10 bases. V gave up 3 bases and J gave up 4 bases; unmatched junction bases: 7. The CDR3 is 16 residues long. Germline CDR1 reads MNHNS; CDR2 reads SASEGT. The CDR3 loop reads CASSDISGGASDTQYF. CDR3 nucleotide sequence: TGTGCCAGCAGTGATATAAGCGGGGGGGCTTCAGATACGCAGTATTTT.

V is TRBV15 and J is TRBJ2-7; TRBD1 is a possible D gene (6 bases). The CDR3 runs 12 residues. With 1 base removed from V and 10 bases from J, the gap between germline ends came to 11 bases. CDR1 is LNHNV and CDR2 is YYDKDF in the germline V gene (reference sequence). The CDR3 is CATSRARDKQYF. CDR3 sequence (DNA): TGTGCCACCAGCAGAGCCCGGGACAAACAGTACTTC.

The CDR3 DNA reads as TGTGCCAGCAGTTACTCGAAGGGGCAAGAGACCCAGTACTTC. Translated: CASSYSKGQETQYF. V and J are TRBV6-5 and TRBJ2-5, with D possibly matching TRBD1 (5 bases). V was trimmed by 0 bases and J by 2 bases, leaving 7 bases between them. The CDR3 sequence is 14 residues long. CDR1 and CDR2 (germline): MNHEY, SVGAGI.

J is TRBJ1-4 and V is TRBV29-1; D is unclear. V shed 4 bases and J shed 4 bases, with 7 bases lying between them. This CDR3 comprises 12 residues. Germline lookup yields CDR1 SQVTM and CDR2 ANQGSEA. The CDR3 here is CSVGRNNEKLFF. The CDR3 DNA reads as TGCAGCGTTGGGCGGAATAATGAAAAACTGTTTTTT.

This sequence joins TRBV27 and TRBJ1-2; possibly TRBD1 for D (5 bases). The germline gives CDR1 MNHEY, CDR2 SMNVEV (reference sequence). Between the trimmed V and J ends, which lost 2 bases and 6 bases, there was a span of 10 bases. CDR3 length: 13 amino acids. DNA for the CDR3: TGTGCCAGCAGTTTACAGGGAACCAATGGCTACACCTTC. Translating it yields CASSLQGTNGYTF.

The chain joins TRBV7-9 to TRBJ2-1; TRBD2 agrees at 16 bases. Germline V CDR1 and CDR2: SEHNR, FQNEAQ (reference sequence). The V segment lost 5 bases and the J segment 4 bases; nucleotides outside the gene matches: 11. The CDR3 extends over 19 amino acids. Here the CDR3 reads CASSPRGTSGRGWYNEQFF. In nucleotides, the CDR3 is TGTGCCAGCAGCCCAAGAGGGACTAGCGGGAGGGGGTGGTACAATGAGCAGTTCTTC.

The genes are TRBV6-1 and TRBJ1-3; 8 bases are shared with TRBD1. V trimming: 6 bases; J trimming: 4 bases; junction bases outside the gene matches: 8. CDR1 is MNHNS, CDR2 SASEGT, per germline. CDR3 size: 15 residues. The CDR3 nucleotides are TGTGCCAGCAGAGACGACAGGGGAACAGGAAACACCATATATTTT. It yields the protein CASRDDRGTGNTIYF.

Only one count was recorded for this clone. This sequence joins TRBV28 and TRBJ2-7, with 13 nucleotides matching TRBD2. CDR1 and CDR2 from the germline V gene are MDHEN and SYDVKM. The CDR3 extends over 15 amino acids. V lost 5 bases to trimming and J lost 7 bases; unmatched junction nucleotides: 8. For the CDR3, the DNA is TGTGCCAGCAGTCAGGGACTAGCGGGATTAGAAGAGCAGTACTTC. Its protein product is CASSQGLAGLEEQYF.

V gene TRBV7-9 combines with J gene TRBJ2-5; 9 bases line up with TRBD1. CDR1 and CDR2 from the germline V gene are SEHNR and FQNEAQ (reference sequence). The CDR3 consists of 13 residues. With 10 bases clipped from V and 5 bases from J, the junction kept 8 bases outside the gene matches. DNA for the CDR3: TGTGCCACTAACAGGGGGCGCGGTGAGACCCAGTACTTC. This translates into CATNRGRGETQYF.

This sequence joins TRBV19 and TRBJ2-2; TRBD1 aligns across 8 bases. The CDR3 runs 16 residues. Germline V gene lookup returns CDR1 LNHDA and CDR2 SQIVND (reference sequence). V dropped 3 bases and J dropped 7; count of bases not matched to a gene: 10. CDR3: CASSMKGQVVYGELFF. DNA for the CDR3: TGTGCCAGTAGTATGAAGGGACAGGTAGTTTACGGGGAGCTGTTTTTT.

This chain connects TRBV6-6 to TRBJ2-7, with TRBD1 matching over 7 bases. Trimming cost V 2 bases and J 3 bases; bases outside gene matches: 7. The length of the CDR3 is 15 residues. Germline CDR1 is MNHNY and CDR2 is SVGAGI (reference sequence). CDR3 sequence: CASSYRGRRVYEQYF. The CDR3 nucleotides are TGTGCCAGCAGTTACAGGGGGCGTAGGGTCTACGAGCAGTACTTC.

This sequence joins TRBV14 and TRBJ1-5; D is perhaps TRBD1 (5 bases). The CDR3 has 20 residues. V was shortened by 0 bases and J by 0 bases, with 21 bases between the two germline ends. From germline, CDR1 is SGHDN and CDR2 FVKESK. This CDR3 reads CASSQDRSHRPEYSNQPQHF. The CDR3 bases are TGTGCCAGCAGCCAAGACCGTTCGCACAGGCCTGAATATAGCAATCAGCCCCAGCATTTT.

The genes are TRBV6-6 and TRBJ2-5, with TRBD1 identical over 8 bases. V lost 0 bases and J lost 5; bases outside the gene matches: 8. CDR3 length: 16 residues. The germline V gene encodes CDR1 MNHNY and CDR2 SVGAGI (reference sequence). CDR3 in amino acids: CASSYSSTRQGETQYF. Here the CDR3 DNA reads TGTGCCAGCAGTTACTCGAGCACCAGACAGGGGGAGACCCAGTACTTC.

The V and J genes are TRBV11-2 and TRBJ2-5; TRBD2 matches at 16 bases. V was clipped by 4 bases and J by 5 bases; unmatched bases: 7. Germline-derived CDR1 and CDR2 are SGHAT and FQNNGV. CDR3 length: 17 amino acids. The CDR3 region has the DNA TGTGCCAGCAGCTCCATGGGACTAGCGGGGGGGAGGGAGACCCAGTACTTC. This codes for CASSSMGLAGGRETQYF. The entire variable domain, with the rest obtained from reference TRBV11-2 and TRBJ2-5, is as follows: EAGVAQSPRYKIIEKRQSVAFWCNPISGHATLYWYQQILGQGPKLLIQFQNNGVVDDSQLPKDRFSAERLKGVDSTLKIQPAKLEDSAVYLCASSSMGLAGGRETQYFGPGTRLLVL.

The chain couples TRBV11-3 to TRBJ1-2, with D possibly matching TRBD1 (6 bases). Germline-derived CDR1 and CDR2 are SGHNT and YENEEA. Trimming removed 0 bases at V and 5 bases at J, with 22 bases between. CDR3 length equals 18 residues. The CDR3 reads CASSLDSGQSQLLYGYTF. The DNA for the CDR3 is TGTGCCAGCAGCTTAGATTCAGGACAGTCTCAACTTCTATATGGCTACACCTTC.

CDR3 region: CASSSDRRRHYEQYF. The CDR3 DNA sequence: TGTGCCAGCAGTTCAGACCGGAGGCGTCACTACGAGCAGTACTTC. The chain joins TRBV27 to TRBJ2-7, with D maybe TRBD2 (5 bases). This CDR3 contains 15 residues. Germline V gene data show CDR1 as MNHEY and CDR2 as SMNVEV (reference sequence). V lost 4 bases and J lost 3, with 16 bases in between.

This clone was counted a few times. This chain joins TRBV19 and TRBJ1-6; D may be TRBD1 (6 bases). V shed 3 bases and J shed 6 bases, with 9 bases lying between them. Germline V gives CDR1 LNHDA, CDR2 SQIVND (reference sequence). This CDR3 spans 14 amino acids. The CDR3 is CASSIIQGNSPLHF. In DNA, the CDR3 is TGTGCCAGTAGTATTATACAGGGTAATTCACCCCTCCACTTT.

V gene TRBV11-2 combines with J gene TRBJ1-6; D perhaps matches TRBD1 (6 bases). The CDR3 length is 18 residues. The germline V gene has CDR1 SGHAT and CDR2 FQNNGV. The V end was cut by 5 bases, the J end by 3 bases, with 20 bases between. DNA of the CDR3: TGTGCCAGCAGCCGGTCTTCGCAGGGGCCTTTCTATAATTCACCCCTCCACTTT. Residues: CASSRSSQGPFYNSPLHF.